This TCR beta chain is from a study of vaccination and CD4 T cells after COVID-19. This clonotype ranks as medium-sized (0.01 to 0.1%). Its antigen is not identified. The time point was: late sampling 161 to 241 days after vaccination in a few convalescent patients. Treatment noted: roughly 11-day PBMC culture with coronavirus spike peptide pools or control peptides (ViraFEST assay). V gave up 5 bases and J gave up 2 bases, with 15 bases separating them. Germline-derived CDR1 and CDR2 are DFQATT and SNEGSKA (reference sequence). The CDR3 is 14 residues long. CD4+ T cells that had been cultured provided DNA sequenced with the Oncomine TCR Beta short-read assay. TCRdb re-analysed the PCR reads in MiXCR, keeping a single row per CDR3 protein. The sample gives 20,000 to 25,000 distinct CDR3 sequences, 46% of which show up once; about 13% is in the top ten.

The specimen comprised CD4+ T cells from blood, cultured in vitro, sampled about 7 months after SARS-CoV-2 vaccination. The sequence was obtained from a human donor who had recovered from COVID-19. V is TRBV20-1 and J is TRBJ2-5; D perhaps matches TRBD1 (5 bases). This CDR3 reads CSAGTQARQETQYF. The CDR3 nucleotides are TGCAGTGCTGGAACACAGGCCCGACAAGAGACCCAGTACTTC.